This T cell receptor (beta chain) originates from a study of T-cell reconstitution after alpha-beta-depleted transplantation in children. Researchers prepared the TCRbeta library using unique molecular identifiers, the study reports. TCRdb processed the PCR reads anew with MiXCR; each CDR3 protein has one entry. Among about 500,000 distinct CDR3 sequences listed, 30% to 35% were seen once. The length of the CDR3 is 14 residues. V lost 3 bases and J 6 bases, leaving 15 bases between the germline ends. CDR1 and CDR2 from the germline V gene are LGHDT and YNNKEL (reference sequence). This clonotype appeared once.

The receptor's source is a human donor who donated a stem cell graft to a child with aplastic anemia. The chain couples TRBV3-1 to TRBJ2-7; unclear D gene. The sample was PBMCs from the stem cell graft donor, taken from the stem cell graft. The CDR3 region has the DNA TGTGCCAGCAGCCATTTAAGAGACACGGCCGAGCAGTACTTC. Translated, it gives CASSHLRDTAEQYF.